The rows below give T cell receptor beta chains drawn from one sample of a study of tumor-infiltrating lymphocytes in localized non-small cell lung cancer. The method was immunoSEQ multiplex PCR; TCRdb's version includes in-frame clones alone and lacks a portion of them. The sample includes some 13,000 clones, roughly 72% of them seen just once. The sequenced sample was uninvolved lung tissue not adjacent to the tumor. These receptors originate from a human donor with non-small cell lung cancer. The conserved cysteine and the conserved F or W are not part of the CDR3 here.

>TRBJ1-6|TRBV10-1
ASSGRVNSPLH
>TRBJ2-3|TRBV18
ASSDGTPDTQY
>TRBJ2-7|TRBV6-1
ASRHRGTYEQY
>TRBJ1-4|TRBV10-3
AISGGLGDEKLF
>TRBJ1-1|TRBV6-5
ASSFRDKMNTEAF
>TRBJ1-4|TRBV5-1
ASSPDPGSAVRKLF
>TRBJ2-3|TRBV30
AWVTGNTDTQY
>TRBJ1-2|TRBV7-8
ASSRGGQEYGYT
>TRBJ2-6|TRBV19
ASSGPGQTSGANVLT
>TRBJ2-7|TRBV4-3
ASSQDSSGSYEQY
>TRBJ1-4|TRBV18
ASSDDRSATNEKLF
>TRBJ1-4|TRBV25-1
ASSRGTGGGEKLF
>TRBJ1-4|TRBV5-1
ASSLEGTGNEKLF
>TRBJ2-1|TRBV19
ASSTPGLAGGEQF
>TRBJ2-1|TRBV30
AWTPGKSYNEQF
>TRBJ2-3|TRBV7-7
ASSLAGALTDTQY
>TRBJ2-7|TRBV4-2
ASGDLYEQY
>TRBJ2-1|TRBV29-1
SVRDTSSYNEQF
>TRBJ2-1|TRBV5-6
ASSLALGNEQF
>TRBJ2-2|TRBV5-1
ASSLGVAGATGELF
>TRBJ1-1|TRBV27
ASSLKGRLTEAF
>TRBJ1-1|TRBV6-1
ASSEALKGLTEAF